The 5 T cell receptor beta chains presented below share a single source sample, sequenced in a study of blood T cells in healthy people across ages. Combining a sample-barcoded 5' primer with a J-beta primer mix, a second PCR ran for 7 to 11 cycles. TCRdb fed the 5' RACE reads into MiXCR, producing one record per CDR3 protein. The sample includes approximately 780,000 distinct CDR3 sequences, roughly 26% of them seen just once. In addition, the sample was reused for a study of T cells of mothers and their children.

The sequencing input was blood. Receptor source: a boy between 10 and 17 years old in good health.

The V call is TRBV5-1, the J call TRBJ2-7; no clear D. The length of the CDR3 is 15 residues. Trimming took 4 bases from V and 2 from J, leaving 16 bases between them. From germline, CDR1 is SGHRS and CDR2 YFSETQ. CDR3 DNA: TGCGCCAGCAGCCCCTCCGAGGAACCTACCTACGAGCAGTACTTC. This codes for CASSPSEEPTYEQYF. Looking up the rest from reference TRBV5-1 and TRBJ2-7 gives the full variable domain: KAGVTQTPRYLIKTRGQQVTLSCSPISGHRSVSWYQQTPGQGLQFLFEYFSETQRNKGNFPGRFSGRQFSNSRSEMNVSTLELGDSALYLCASSPSEEPTYEQYFGPGTRLTVT.

This clonotype appeared a few times. One end of the junction is discordant with germline, which a read error may explain. The J gene is TRBJ2-5, the V gene TRBV5-1; possible D gene TRBD2, 6 bases. The germline CDR1 and CDR2 sequences are SGHRS and YFSETQ. The CDR3 loop spans 12 amino acids. The CDR3 DNA reads as TGCGCCAGCAGGTTGGAGGGAGAGACCCAGTACTTC. As protein: CASRLEGETQYF. Looking up the rest from reference TRBV5-1 and TRBJ2-5 gives the full variable domain: KAGVTQTPRYLIKTRGQQVTLSCSPISGHRSVSWYQQTPGQGLQFLFEYFSETQRNKGNFPGRFSGRQFSNSRSEMNVSTLELGDSALYLCASRLEGETQYFGPGTRLLVL.

The J gene is TRBJ2-7, the V gene TRBV28; D possibly corresponds to TRBD1 (6 bases). V shed 6 bases and J shed 3 bases, with 12 bases lying between them. The CDR3 contains 13 residues. Germline lookup yields CDR1 MDHEN and CDR2 SYDVKM. This CDR3 is CASSRTDVYEQYF. CDR3 coding DNA: TGTGCCAGCAGCCGGACAGATGTCTACGAGCAGTACTTC. Combining the CDR3 with reference TRBV28 and TRBJ2-7 gives the whole variable domain DVKVTQSSRYLVKRTGEKVFLECVQDMDHENMFWYRQDPGLGLRLIYFSYDVKMKEKGDIPEGYSVSREKKERFSLILESASTNQTSMYLCASSRTDVYEQYFGPGTRLTVT.

The rearrangement links TRBV12-3 or TRBV12-4 to TRBJ2-1, with no clear D. The CDR3 is 12 amino acids. V was shortened by 2 bases and J by 7 bases, with 6 bases between the two germline ends. This CDR3 is CASSLSVNEQFF. The CDR3 DNA reads TGTGCCAGCAGTTTAAGCGTGAATGAGCAGTTCTTC.

This clonotype was observed a few times. This chain joins TRBV20-1 and TRBJ2-1; TRBD2 matches 7 bases. J gave up 0 bases and V 5 bases, and 7 bases lay outside the gene matches. CDR1 is DFQATT, CDR2 SNEGSKA, per germline (reference sequence). This CDR3 comprises 15 residues. The CDR3 DNA is TGCAGTGCTGGGGGAGCGGGGAGCTCCTACAATGAGCAGTTCTTC. Translation: CSAGGAGSSYNEQFF.